These 8 T cell receptor beta chains originate from one sample sequenced in a study of T cell responses to AZD1222 COVID-19 vaccine. This table comes from immunoSEQ multiplex PCR, and its TCRdb copy is limited to in-frame clones, with some not included. The table records approximately 150,000 clones, about 89% of them present only once. The sequences come from peripheral blood, collected 28 days after the second AZD1222 dose. These receptors came from an adult who received the AZD1222 COVID-19 vaccine.

This chain connects TRBV9 to TRBJ1-2, with D hard to call. The CDR3 extends over 13 amino acids. V was pared by 3 bases and J by 7 bases, with 13 bases between. Germline V gives CDR1 SGDLS, CDR2 YYNGEE. DNA of the CDR3: TGTGCCAGCAGCGAGGCCCCAGGTGTTGGCTACACCTTC. It encodes CASSEAPGVGYTF. The full variable domain, completed using reference TRBV9 and TRBJ1-2, is DSGVTQTPKHLITATGQRVTLRCSPRSGDLSVYWYQQSLDQGLQFLIQYYNGEERAKGNILERFSAQQFPDLHSELNLSSLELGDSALYFCASSEAPGVGYTFGSGTRLTVV.

This clone was found a few times. The J gene is TRBJ2-3, the V gene TRBV3-1 (or the pseudogene TRBV3-2); 12 bases line up with TRBD2. V lost 4 bases to trimming and J lost 5 bases; unmatched junction nucleotides: 4. From germline, CDR1 is LGHDT and CDR2 YNNKEL (reference sequence). CDR3 length: 15 residues. The CDR3 sequence is CASSPRLAGEDTQYF. CDR3 in DNA: TGTGCCAGCAGCCCCAGACTAGCGGGAGAAGATACGCAGTATTTT.

The rearrangement links TRBV15 to TRBJ2-2; D is possibly TRBD1 or TRBD2 (5 bases each). The CDR3 contains 16 residues. CDR1 LNHNV and CDR2 YYDKDF come from the germline V gene (reference sequence). The ends were cut back, 0 bases at V and 5 bases at J, with 13 bases in the middle. The CDR3 loop reads CATSRERGKITGELFF. CDR3 in DNA: TGTGCCACCAGCAGAGAGAGGGGCAAGATAACCGGGGAGCTGTTTTTT.

This chain joins TRBV19 and TRBJ2-3; 9 bases match TRBD2. Trimming cost V 10 bases and J 3 bases; bases outside gene matches: 8. CDR3 length equals 14 residues. The germline V gene encodes CDR1 LNHDA and CDR2 SQIVND (reference sequence). CDR3 DNA: TGTGCCACCGCGCTAGCGGGACGGACAGATACGCAGTATTTT. Amino acid sequence: CATALAGRTDTQYF.

The CDR3 bases are TGTGCCAGTAGTATAGTGGGGAGTGCTACTGGCCAAGAGACCCAGTACTTC. This translates into CASSIVGSATGQETQYF. The V gene is TRBV19, the J gene TRBJ2-5; D is perhaps TRBD2 (5 bases). This CDR3 has 17 residues. Germline CDR1 and CDR2: LNHDA and SQIVND (reference sequence). V was clipped by 1 base and J by 1 base, with 16 bases between them.

This chain links TRBV6-2 or TRBV6-3 with TRBJ2-7, with 7 bases matching TRBD1. V dropped 7 bases and J dropped 7; count of bases not matched to a gene: 7. This CDR3 region has 12 residues. Looked up from germline, CDR1 is MNHEY and CDR2 is SVGEGT. In nucleotides, the CDR3 is TGTGCCAGCACCCCGACAGGGCGGGAGCAGTACTTC. It yields the protein CASTPTGREQYF.

This clone occurred once. V and J are TRBV7-9 and TRBJ1-2, with 12 bases that match TRBD1. The CDR3 length is 16 residues. Germline CDR1 is SEHNR and CDR2 is FQNEAQ (reference sequence). The junction had 2 bases not matched to a gene; V was cut back by 1 base and J by 2 bases. CDR3 region: CASSLGGQGANYGYTF. CDR3 in DNA: TGTGCCAGCAGCTTAGGGGGACAGGGGGCAAACTATGGCTACACCTTC.

The rearrangement uses TRBV6-5 and TRBJ2-3; tentatively, D is TRBD1 (6 bases). Trimming shortened V by 4 bases and J by 6 bases, and 20 bases separated the two germline ends. Germline values: CDR1 MNHEY, CDR2 SVGAGI. The CDR3 length is 16 residues. Here the CDR3 DNA reads TGTGCCAGCAGTTCGCAGGGGAGAGGGTTCGCGGATACGCAGTATTTT. Translating gives CASSSQGRGFADTQYF.